These 22 T cell receptor beta chains share one sample of origin, sequenced in a study of molecular identifiers for immune sequencing clone quantification (dated 2018 in TCRdb). The library was obtained by PCR. The run used a NextSeq 500. TCRdb itself trimmed the public reads at Q25 with fastp, ran MiXCR and retained productive beta chains. Rows are combined by CDR3 protein, so each entry shows the most common genes and DNA. For this sample there are around 460,000 distinct CDR3 sequences; around 23% appear just once. Jointly, the top ten make up approximately 0.76% of the sample. The specimen was naive CD8+ T cells from blood, with Jurkat cell RNA spiked in. Per the publication, the cell subset or site label means: FACS-sorted CD8+CD4-CCR7+CD45RA+ naive T cells. These receptors were collected from a human donor in good health. Some libraries in this study had Jurkat cell RNA spiked in.

The sample holds a few counts of this clonotype. The chain couples TRBV9 to TRBJ2-3; 9 bases line up with TRBD1. Germline V gene sequence: CDR1 SGDLS, CDR2 YYNGEE. The V gene end was trimmed by 4 bases and the J gene end by 4 bases; junction bases not matched to a gene: 4. The length of the CDR3 is 14 residues. CDR3 sequence (DNA): TGTGCCAGCAGCTCTGACAGGGGGGCAGATACGCAGTATTTT. Residues: CASSSDRGADTQYF.

The chain uses TRBV7-7 and TRBJ2-7, with D maybe TRBD1 (5 bases). Trimming shortened V by 2 bases and J by 5 bases, and 10 bases separated the two germline ends. The CDR3 loop spans 13 amino acids. CDR1 is SSHAT and CDR2 is FNYEAQ in the germline V gene (reference sequence). CDR3: CASSLLDSNEQYF. In DNA form, the CDR3 reads TGTGCCAGCAGCTTACTTGACAGTAACGAGCAGTACTTC.

The chain links TRBV7-6 to TRBJ1-5; D perhaps matches TRBD1 (5 bases). V was pared by 5 bases and J by 9 bases, with 20 bases between. The length of the CDR3 is 15 residues. Germline V gives CDR1 SGHVS, CDR2 FNYEAQ. In DNA, the CDR3 is TGTGCCAGCAGCCCCGACCCATATCAGGGTCGGCCCCAGCATTTT. It encodes CASSPDPYQGRPQHF.

This clonotype turned up a few times. The rearrangement uses TRBV28 and TRBJ2-3; TRBD2 agrees at 10 bases. The CDR3 is 16 residues long. Germline CDR1 MDHEN, CDR2 SYDVKM. The ends lost 6 bases at V and 1 base at J; junction bases unmatched: 7. The CDR3 here is CASSMGLAGGTDTQYF. The CDR3, as DNA: TGTGCCAGCAGCATGGGGCTAGCGGGAGGCACAGATACGCAGTATTTT.

This clonotype was observed a few times. This chain links TRBV28 with TRBJ2-7; D remains ambiguous. The CDR3 loop spans 14 amino acids. Trimming cost V 7 bases and J 0 bases, with 13 bases left between them. Germline V gives CDR1 MDHEN, CDR2 SYDVKM. Here the CDR3 reads CASKSASYSYEQYF. CDR3 DNA sequence: TGTGCCAGCAAGAGCGCCAGCTACTCCTACGAGCAGTACTTC.

In its sample, this clonotype was seen a few times. V and J are TRBV6-5 and TRBJ1-1; 7 bases are a match to TRBD1. V dropped 1 base and J dropped 3; count of bases not matched to a gene: 2. The CDR3 length is 14 residues. CDR1 MNHEY and CDR2 SVGAGI come from the germline V gene. The DNA for the CDR3 is TGTGCCAGCAGTTACTTCCAGGGGGACACTGAAGCTTTCTTT. As protein: CASSYFQGDTEAFF.

For this clonotype: Possible read error: a much larger clone is one base away. This chain connects TRBV5-1 to TRBJ2-5, with 12 bases fitting TRBD1. Per the germline V gene, CDR1 is SGHRS and CDR2 is YFSETQ. CDR3 length equals 15 residues. V gave up 7 bases and J gave up 4 bases; unmatched junction bases: 8. The CDR3 here is CASGGRDRGPETQYF. CDR3 coding DNA: TGCGCCAGCGGCGGCCGGGACAGGGGGCCAGAGACCCAGTACTTC.

The sample holds a few counts of this clonotype. The genes are TRBV27 and TRBJ2-5; 8 bases map to TRBD2. Germline V gene data show CDR1 as MNHEY and CDR2 as SMNVEV (reference sequence). The CDR3 loop spans 13 amino acids. J gave up 1 base and V 6 bases, and 1 base lay outside the gene matches. The CDR3 sequence is CASRREGQETQYF. The CDR3 nucleotides are TGTGCCAGCAGACGGGAGGGCCAAGAGACCCAGTACTTC.

A single count supports this clonotype. A clone one base away is much larger, so this may be a read error. The V call is TRBV27, the J call TRBJ1-5; D not certain. Germline V gene sequence: CDR1 MNHEY, CDR2 SMNVEV (reference sequence). V was trimmed by 5 bases and J by 1 base, leaving 18 bases between them. The CDR3 covers 17 residues. The CDR3 sequence: CASSTVSNFGSNQPQHF. The CDR3 DNA sequence: TGTGCCAGCAGTACTGTATCCAACTTTGGGAGCAATCAGCCCCAGCATTTT.

This clonotype was detected only a few times. The gene calls are TRBV28 and TRBJ2-5; 7 nucleotides align to TRBD2. The germline V gene has CDR1 MDHEN and CDR2 SYDVKM. CDR3 length equals 13 residues. V dropped 3 bases and J dropped 5; count of bases not matched to a gene: 3. The CDR3 sequence: CASSFTSVETQYF. For the CDR3, the DNA is TGTGCCAGCAGTTTTACTAGCGTTGAGACCCAGTACTTC.

The gene calls are TRBV20-1 and TRBJ1-2; weak D call: TRBD1 (5 bases). Per the germline V gene, CDR1 is DFQATT and CDR2 is SNEGSKA (reference sequence). V was cut by 3 bases and J by 3 bases, with 17 bases left in between. This CDR3 has 15 amino acids. The CDR3: CSASLVGGKDYGYTF. The CDR3 DNA is TGCAGTGCTAGTTTGGTGGGGGGGAAAGACTATGGCTACACCTTC.

This clonotype was picked up a small number of times. A read error may explain this, as a much larger clone is one base away. The chain carries TRBV6-5 and TRBJ1-1; 9 bases agree with TRBD1. V trimming: 5 bases; J trimming: 3 bases; junction bases outside the gene matches: 4. Germline CDR1 and CDR2: MNHEY and SVGAGI. The CDR3 contains 14 residues. As DNA, the CDR3 is TGTGCCAGCAGTCCCGGGACAGGGTACACTGAAGCTTTCTTT. Encoded protein: CASSPGTGYTEAFF.

The chain employs TRBV6-5 and TRBJ1-5; no definite D call. This CDR3 spans 14 amino acids. Looked up from germline, CDR1 is MNHEY and CDR2 is SVGAGI. Deletions cut 9 bases from V and 2 bases from J, with 14 bases between. The DNA of the CDR3 is TGTGCCAGTGCGGACGGCGCTGGCAATCAGCCCCAGCATTTT. It codes for CASADGAGNQPQHF.

This clonotype was detected many times. The rearrangement uses TRBV30 and TRBJ2-3; weak D call: TRBD1 (6 bases). The CDR3 has 12 residues. Germline CDR1 is GTSNPN and CDR2 is SVGIG (reference sequence). Trimming removed 5 bases from V and 5 bases from J, with 11 bases in between. CDR3 DNA: TGTGCCTGGGACAGGCGGCAAGATACGCAGTATTTT. Translating gives CAWDRRQDTQYF.

This clonotype has only a few counts. The chain recombines TRBV7-2 with TRBJ2-7; 7 bases are shared with TRBD2. The germline V gene encodes CDR1 SGHTA and CDR2 FQGNSA. This CDR3 has 18 amino acids. Trimming at V came to 4 bases and at J to 3 bases, leaving 18 bases not matched to a gene. The CDR3 is CASSWVIGVRGDFYEQYF. CDR3 nucleotide sequence: TGTGCCAGCAGCTGGGTGATAGGGGTTCGGGGGGACTTCTACGAGCAGTACTTC.

There are a few counts of this clonotype. The rearrangement uses TRBV9 and TRBJ2-1; TRBD1 might be the D (6 bases). Deletions cut 3 bases from V and 9 bases from J, with 28 bases between. This CDR3 region has 18 residues. CDR1 and CDR2 (germline): SGDLS, YYNGEE. This CDR3 is CASSDPQGAGEFQGEQFF. The CDR3 DNA is TGTGCCAGCAGCGATCCTCAAGGTGCAGGGGAGTTTCAAGGTGAGCAGTTCTTC.

Comments on this clonotype: This clone may be a read error of a much larger clone one base away. This chain links TRBV2 with TRBJ2-3, with no clear D. The CDR3 is 16 residues long. The germline V gene has CDR1 SNHLY and CDR2 FYNNEI. The CDR3 loop reads CASSEAYTKNTDMQYF. The CDR3 DNA reads as TGTGCCAGCAGTGAAGCCTACACGAAAAACACAGATATGCAGTATTTT.

The V and J genes are TRBV20-1 and TRBJ2-7; TRBD1 is a possible D gene (5 bases). The CDR3 spans 13 residues. Trimming shortened V by 0 bases and J by 7 bases, and 13 bases separated the two germline ends. The germline V gene has CDR1 DFQATT and CDR2 SNEGSKA (reference sequence). This CDR3 reads CSARDQGSWEQYF. CDR3 in DNA: TGCAGTGCTAGAGATCAGGGCTCGTGGGAGCAGTACTTC.

This clonotype appeared many times. The chain uses TRBV29-1 and TRBJ1-1; no firm D call. V was trimmed by 0 bases and J by 8 bases, leaving 10 bases between them. Germline values: CDR1 SQVTM, CDR2 ANQGSEA. This CDR3 has 12 amino acids. CDR3 sequence: CSVEDVSAEAFF. For the CDR3, the DNA is TGCAGCGTTGAAGATGTTTCAGCCGAAGCTTTCTTT. Full variable domain (missing parts from reference TRBV29-1 and TRBJ1-1): SAVISQKPSRDICQRGTSLTIQCQVDSQVTMMFWYRQQPGQSLTLIATANQGSEATYESGFVIDKFPISRPNLTFSTLTVSNMSPEDSSIYLCSVEDVSAEAFFGQGTRLTVV.

For this clonotype: The junction departs from the called germline gene at one end, perhaps through a read error. This chain links TRBV7-6 with TRBJ2-2, with 9 bases matching TRBD2. Per the germline V gene, CDR1 is SGHVS and CDR2 is FNYEAQ. The CDR3 has 18 amino acids. CDR3 sequence: CASGLLQRGETNTGEPFF. DNA of the CDR3: TGTGCCAGCGGACTTTTGCAGCGGGGGGAAACGAACACCGGGGAGCCGTTTTTT.

This clonotype has ten or more counts. The chain is built from TRBV13 and TRBJ2-2; D remains ambiguous. Germline CDR1 is PRHDT and CDR2 is FYEKMQ (reference sequence). This CDR3 has 17 residues. V dropped 5 bases and J dropped 6 bases, with 22 bases sitting between them. The chain's CDR3 is CASSHQTSPNGAGELFF. The CDR3 coding sequence is TGTGCCAGCAGCCATCAGACTTCACCAAATGGCGCCGGGGAGCTGTTTTTT. The full variable domain, in which reference TRBV13 and TRBJ2-2 provide the parts outside the CDR3, is AAGVIQSPRHLIKEKRETATLKCYPIPRHDTVYWYQQGPGQDPQFLISFYEKMQSDKGSIPDRFSAQQFSDYHSELNMSSLELGDSALYFCASSHQTSPNGAGELFFGEGSRLTVL.

This clonotype was found many times. The chain combines TRBV24-1 with TRBJ2-3; D is unresolved. The CDR3 runs 14 residues. V gave up 8 bases and J gave up 0 bases, with 11 bases separating them. The germline CDR1 and CDR2 sequences are KGHDR and SFDVKD. The CDR3 DNA is TGTGCCACCATCGAAGGTTATAGCACAGATACGCAGTATTTT. It translates to CATIEGYSTDTQYF.